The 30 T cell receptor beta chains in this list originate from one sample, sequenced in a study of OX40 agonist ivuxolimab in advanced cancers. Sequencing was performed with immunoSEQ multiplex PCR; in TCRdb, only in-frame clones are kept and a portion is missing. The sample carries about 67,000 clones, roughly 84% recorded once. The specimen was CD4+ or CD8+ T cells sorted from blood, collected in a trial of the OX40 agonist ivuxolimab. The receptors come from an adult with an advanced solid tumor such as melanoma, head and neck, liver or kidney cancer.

The CDR3 spells CASSLRRDTNNSPLHF. CDR3 in DNA: TGTGCCAGCAGCTTAAGGCGGGACACAAATAATTCACCCCTCCACTTT. The V and J genes are TRBV7-9 and TRBJ1-6; a possible D gene is TRBD1 (6 bases). Germline-derived CDR1 and CDR2 are SEHNR and FQNEAQ (reference sequence). The ends were cut back, 2 bases at V and 5 bases at J, with 13 bases in the middle. There are 16 residues in the CDR3.

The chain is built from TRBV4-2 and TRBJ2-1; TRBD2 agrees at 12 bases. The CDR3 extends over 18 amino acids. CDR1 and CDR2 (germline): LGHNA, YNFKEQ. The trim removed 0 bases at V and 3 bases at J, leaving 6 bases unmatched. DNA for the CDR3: TGTGCCAGCAGCCAAGATGTGGCTAGCGGGGGGGGCTACAATGAGCAGTTCTTC. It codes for CASSQDVASGGGYNEQFF.

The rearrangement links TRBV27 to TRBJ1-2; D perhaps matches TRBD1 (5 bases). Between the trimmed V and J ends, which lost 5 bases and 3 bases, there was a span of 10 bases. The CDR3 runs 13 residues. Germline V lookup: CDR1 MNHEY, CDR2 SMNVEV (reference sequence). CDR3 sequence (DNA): TGTGCCAGCAGTGCAGGGAGGTACTATGGCTACACCTTC. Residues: CASSAGRYYGYTF.

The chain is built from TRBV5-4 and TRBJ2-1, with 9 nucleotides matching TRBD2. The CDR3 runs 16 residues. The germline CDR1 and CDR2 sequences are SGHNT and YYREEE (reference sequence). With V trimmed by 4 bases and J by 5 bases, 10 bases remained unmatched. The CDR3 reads CASSLGRGGLNNEQFF. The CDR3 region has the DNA TGTGCCAGCAGCCTAGGGCGGGGGGGCCTAAACAATGAGCAGTTCTTC.

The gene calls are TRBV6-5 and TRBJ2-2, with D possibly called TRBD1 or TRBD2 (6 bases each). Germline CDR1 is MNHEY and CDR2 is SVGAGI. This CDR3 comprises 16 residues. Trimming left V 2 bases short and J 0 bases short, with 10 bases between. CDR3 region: CASSYGGPANTGELFF. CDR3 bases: TGTGCCAGCAGTTACGGGGGGCCGGCGAACACCGGGGAGCTGTTTTTT.

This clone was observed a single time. The CDR3 is CASSQGGYTF. The DNA for the CDR3 is TGCGCCAGCAGTCAAGGTGGCTACACCTTC. The V call is TRBV23-1, the J call TRBJ1-2; no clear D. TRBV23-1 is given ORF status, its function remaining uncertain. The CDR3 totals 10 residues. V was shortened by 2 bases and J by 7 bases, with 2 bases between the two germline ends.

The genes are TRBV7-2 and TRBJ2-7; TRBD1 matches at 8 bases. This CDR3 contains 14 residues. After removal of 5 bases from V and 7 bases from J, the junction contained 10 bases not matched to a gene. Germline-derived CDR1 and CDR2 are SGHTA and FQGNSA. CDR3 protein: CASSPAGTGREQYF. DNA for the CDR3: TGTGCCAGCAGCCCAGCAGGGACAGGTCGGGAGCAGTACTTC. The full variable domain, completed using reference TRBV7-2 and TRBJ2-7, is GAGVSQSPSNKVTEKGKDVELRCDPISGHTALYWYRQSLGQGLEFLIYFQGNSAPDKSGLPSDRFSAERTGGSVSTLTIQRTQQEDSAVYLCASSPAGTGREQYFGPGTRLTVT.

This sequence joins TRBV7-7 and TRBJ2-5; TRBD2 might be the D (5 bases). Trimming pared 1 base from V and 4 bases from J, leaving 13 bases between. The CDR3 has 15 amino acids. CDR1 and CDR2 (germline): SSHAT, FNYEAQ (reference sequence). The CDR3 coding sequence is TGTGCCAGCAGCTTAGGTCCTAGCTACCGAGAGACCCAGTACTTC. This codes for CASSLGPSYRETQYF. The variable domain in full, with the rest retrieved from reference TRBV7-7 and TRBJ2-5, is GAGVSQSPRYKVTKRGQDVTLRCDPISSHATLYWYQQALGQGPEFLTYFNYEAQPDKSGLPSDRFSAERPEGSISTLTIQRTEQRDSAMYRCASSLGPSYRETQYFGPGTRLLVL.

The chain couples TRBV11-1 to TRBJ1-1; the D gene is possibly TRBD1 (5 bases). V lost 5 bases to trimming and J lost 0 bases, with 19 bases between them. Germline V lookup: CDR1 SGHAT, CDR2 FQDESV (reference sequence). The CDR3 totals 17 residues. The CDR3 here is CASSRGIERGLNTEAFF. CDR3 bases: TGTGCCAGCAGCCGGGGGATAGAGAGGGGATTGAACACTGAAGCTTTCTTT.

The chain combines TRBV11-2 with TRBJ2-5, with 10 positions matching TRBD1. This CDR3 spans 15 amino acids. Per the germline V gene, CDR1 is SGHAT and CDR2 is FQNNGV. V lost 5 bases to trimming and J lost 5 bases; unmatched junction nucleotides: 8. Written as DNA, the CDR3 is TGTGCCAGCAGCACTGGGACAGGGGAAGGGGAGACCCAGTACTTC. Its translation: CASSTGTGEGETQYF.

CDR3 nucleotides: TGTGCCAGTAGTGTCGGGATGCGGTATGGCTACACCTTC. Translation: CASSVGMRYGYTF. The chain carries TRBV19 and TRBJ1-2; D is uncertain. The germline V gene has CDR1 LNHDA and CDR2 SQIVND (reference sequence). This CDR3 is 13 amino acids long. Trimming removed 5 bases from V and 5 bases from J, with 12 bases in between. Using reference TRBV19 and TRBJ1-2 for the parts outside the CDR3, the full variable domain is DGGITQSPKYLFRKEGQNVTLSCEQNLNHDAMYWYRQDPGQGLRLIYYSQIVNDFQKGDIAEGYSVSREKKESFPLTVTSAQKNPTAFYLCASSVGMRYGYTFGSGTRLTVV.

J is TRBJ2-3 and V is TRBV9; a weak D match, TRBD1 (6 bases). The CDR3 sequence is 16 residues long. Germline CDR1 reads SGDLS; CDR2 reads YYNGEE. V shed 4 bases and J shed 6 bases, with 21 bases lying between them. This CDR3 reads CASSFRTEAVGDTQYF. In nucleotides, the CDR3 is TGTGCCAGCAGCTTCCGGACAGAGGCCGTCGGGGATACGCAGTATTTT. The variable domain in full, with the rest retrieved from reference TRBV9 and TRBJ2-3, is DSGVTQTPKHLITATGQRVTLRCSPRSGDLSVYWYQQSLDQGLQFLIQYYNGEERAKGNILERFSAQQFPDLHSELNLSSLELGDSALYFCASSFRTEAVGDTQYFGPGTRLTVL.

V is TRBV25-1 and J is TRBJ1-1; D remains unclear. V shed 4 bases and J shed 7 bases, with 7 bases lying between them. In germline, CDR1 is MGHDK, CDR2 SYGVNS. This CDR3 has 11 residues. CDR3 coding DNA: TGTGCCAGCAGTGCCGGTCGTGAAGCTTTCTTT. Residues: CASSAGREAFF.

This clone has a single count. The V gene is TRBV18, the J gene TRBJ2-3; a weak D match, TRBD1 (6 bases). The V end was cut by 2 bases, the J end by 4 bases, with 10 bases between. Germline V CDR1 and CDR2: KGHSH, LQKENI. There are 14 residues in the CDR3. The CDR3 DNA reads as TGTGCCAGCTCACCAATCCAGGGGCCAGATACGCAGTATTTT. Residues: CASSPIQGPDTQYF. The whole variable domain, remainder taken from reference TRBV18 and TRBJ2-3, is NAGVMQNPRHLVRRRGQEARLRCSPMKGHSHVYWYRQLPEEGLKFMVYLQKENIIDESGMPKERFSAEFPKEGPSILRIQQVVRGDSAAYFCASSPIQGPDTQYFGPGTRLTVL.

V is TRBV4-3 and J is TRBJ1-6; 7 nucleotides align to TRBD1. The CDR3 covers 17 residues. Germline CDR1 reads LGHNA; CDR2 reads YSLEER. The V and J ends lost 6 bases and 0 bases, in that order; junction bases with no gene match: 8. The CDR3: CASSSDRASSYNSPLHF. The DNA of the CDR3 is TGCGCCAGCAGTTCAGACAGGGCGAGCTCCTATAATTCACCCCTCCACTTT.

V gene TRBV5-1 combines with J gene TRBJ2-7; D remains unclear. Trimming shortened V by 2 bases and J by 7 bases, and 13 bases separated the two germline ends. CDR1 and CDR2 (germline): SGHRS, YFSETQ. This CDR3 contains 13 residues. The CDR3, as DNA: TGCGCCAGCAGCTTCGAAGGTGATGGGGAGCAGTACTTC. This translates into CASSFEGDGEQYF.

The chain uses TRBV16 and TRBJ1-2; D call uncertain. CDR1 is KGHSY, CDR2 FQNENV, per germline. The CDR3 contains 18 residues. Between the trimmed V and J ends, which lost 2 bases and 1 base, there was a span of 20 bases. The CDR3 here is CASSQGPPTTGFNYGYTF. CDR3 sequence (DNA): TGTGCCAGCAGCCAAGGACCCCCCACCACGGGTTTTAACTATGGCTACACCTTC.

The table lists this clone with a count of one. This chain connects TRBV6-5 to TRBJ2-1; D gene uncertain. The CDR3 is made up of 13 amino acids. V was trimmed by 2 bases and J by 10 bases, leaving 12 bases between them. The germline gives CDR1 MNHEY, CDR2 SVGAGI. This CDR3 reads CASSYDLGPEQFF. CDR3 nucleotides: TGTGCCAGCAGTTACGATTTGGGTCCAGAGCAGTTCTTC.

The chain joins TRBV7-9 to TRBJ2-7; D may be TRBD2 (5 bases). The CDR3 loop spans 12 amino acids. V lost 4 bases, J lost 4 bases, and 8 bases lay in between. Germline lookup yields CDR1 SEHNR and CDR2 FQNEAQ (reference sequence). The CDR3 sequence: CASSYQRYEQYF. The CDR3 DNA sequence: TGTGCCAGCAGCTACCAGCGGTACGAGCAGTACTTC.

The CDR3 sequence: CASRQDDWYEQYF. In DNA form, the CDR3 reads TGTGCCAGCAGACAGGACGATTGGTACGAGCAGTACTTC. The genes are TRBV11-2 and TRBJ2-7; possibly TRBD1 for D (5 bases). The CDR3 has 13 amino acids. In germline, CDR1 is SGHAT, CDR2 FQNNGV. Trimming took 6 bases from V and 4 from J, leaving 13 bases between them.

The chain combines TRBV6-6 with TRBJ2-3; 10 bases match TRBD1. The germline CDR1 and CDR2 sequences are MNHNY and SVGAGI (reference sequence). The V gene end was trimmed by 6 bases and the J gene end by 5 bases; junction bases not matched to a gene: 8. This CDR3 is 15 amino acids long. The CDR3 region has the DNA TGTGCCAGCAGCTTCAGACAGGGGGCAGTAGATACGCAGTATTTT. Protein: CASSFRQGAVDTQYF.

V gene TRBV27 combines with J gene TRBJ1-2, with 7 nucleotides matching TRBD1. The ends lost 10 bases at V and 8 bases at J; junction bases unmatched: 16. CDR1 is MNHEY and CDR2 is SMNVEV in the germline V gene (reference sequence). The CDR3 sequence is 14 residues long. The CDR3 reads CATRRAGGSWGYTF. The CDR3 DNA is TGTGCCACCCGGCGGGCAGGGGGGAGTTGGGGCTACACCTTC.

CDR3 bases: TGTGCCAGCAGCTTAGGCCGAGCTTTCTACGAGCAGTACTTC. It yields the protein CASSLGRAFYEQYF. The chain links TRBV13 to TRBJ2-7; D gene ambiguous. Between the trimmed V and J ends, which lost 0 bases and 3 bases, there was a span of 9 bases. CDR3 size: 14 residues. CDR1 and CDR2 (germline): PRHDT, FYEKMQ (reference sequence).

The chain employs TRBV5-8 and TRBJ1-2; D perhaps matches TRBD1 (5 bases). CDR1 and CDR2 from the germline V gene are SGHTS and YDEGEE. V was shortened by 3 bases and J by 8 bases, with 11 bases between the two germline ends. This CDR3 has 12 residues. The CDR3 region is CASSSDGGGYTF. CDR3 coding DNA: TGTGCCAGCAGCTCCGACGGGGGAGGCTACACCTTC.

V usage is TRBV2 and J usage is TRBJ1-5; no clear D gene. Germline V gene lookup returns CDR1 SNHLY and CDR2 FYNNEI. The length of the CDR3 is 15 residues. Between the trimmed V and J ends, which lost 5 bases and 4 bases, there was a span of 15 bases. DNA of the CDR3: TGTGCCAGCAGTAGCCGCAGCCCAGAAAATCAGCCCCAGCATTTT. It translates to CASSSRSPENQPQHF.

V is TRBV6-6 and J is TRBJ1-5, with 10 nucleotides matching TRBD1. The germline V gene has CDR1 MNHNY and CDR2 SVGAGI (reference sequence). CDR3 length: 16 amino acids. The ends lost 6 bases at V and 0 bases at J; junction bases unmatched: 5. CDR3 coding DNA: TGTGCCAGCAGGGACAGGGGGAATCCTAGCAATCAGCCCCAGCATTTT. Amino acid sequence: CASRDRGNPSNQPQHF.

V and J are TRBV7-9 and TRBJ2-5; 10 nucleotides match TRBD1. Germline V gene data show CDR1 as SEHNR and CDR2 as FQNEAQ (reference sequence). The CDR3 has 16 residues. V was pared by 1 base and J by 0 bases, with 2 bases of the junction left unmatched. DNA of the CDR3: TGTGCCAGCAGCTTAGGGGACAGGGGAAACCAAGAGACCCAGTACTTC. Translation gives CASSLGDRGNQETQYF.

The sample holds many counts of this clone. CDR3: CASSLFVHRARRQPQHF. The CDR3 DNA sequence: TGTGCCAGCAGTTTATTTGTTCACAGGGCGAGGAGACAGCCCCAGCATTTT. The chain uses TRBV28 and TRBJ1-5, with D perhaps TRBD1 (6 bases). CDR3 length: 17 amino acids. V was trimmed by 1 base and J by 7 bases, leaving 20 bases between them. Germline V gives CDR1 MDHEN, CDR2 SYDVKM.

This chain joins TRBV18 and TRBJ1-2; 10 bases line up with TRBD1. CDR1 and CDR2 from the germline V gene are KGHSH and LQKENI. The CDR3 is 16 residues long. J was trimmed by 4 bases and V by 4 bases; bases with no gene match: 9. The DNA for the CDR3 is TGTGCCAGCTCACTCGGACAGGGGGGACGTGGCTATGGCTACACCTTC. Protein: CASSLGQGGRGYGYTF.

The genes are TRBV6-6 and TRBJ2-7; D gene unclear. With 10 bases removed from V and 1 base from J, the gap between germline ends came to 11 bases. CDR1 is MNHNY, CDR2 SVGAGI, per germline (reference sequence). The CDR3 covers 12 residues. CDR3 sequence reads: CATATQSYEQYF. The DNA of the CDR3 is TGTGCCACCGCGACGCAATCCTACGAGCAGTACTTC.